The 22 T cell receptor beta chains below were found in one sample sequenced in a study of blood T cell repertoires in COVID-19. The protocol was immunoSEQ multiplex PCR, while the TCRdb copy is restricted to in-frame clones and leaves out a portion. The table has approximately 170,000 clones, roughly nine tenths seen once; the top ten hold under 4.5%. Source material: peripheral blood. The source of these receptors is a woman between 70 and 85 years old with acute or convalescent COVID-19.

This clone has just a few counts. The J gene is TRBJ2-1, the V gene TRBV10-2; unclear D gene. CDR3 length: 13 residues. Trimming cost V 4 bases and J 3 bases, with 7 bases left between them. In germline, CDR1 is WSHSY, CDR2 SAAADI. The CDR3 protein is CASSARNYNEQFF. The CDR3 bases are TGCGCCAGCAGTGCGAGGAACTACAATGAGCAGTTCTTC.

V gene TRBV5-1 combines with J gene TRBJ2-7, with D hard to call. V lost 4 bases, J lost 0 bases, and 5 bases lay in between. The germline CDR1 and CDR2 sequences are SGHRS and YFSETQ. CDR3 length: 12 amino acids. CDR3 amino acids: CASSASSYEQYF. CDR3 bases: TGCGCCAGCAGCGCCAGCTCCTACGAGCAGTACTTC.

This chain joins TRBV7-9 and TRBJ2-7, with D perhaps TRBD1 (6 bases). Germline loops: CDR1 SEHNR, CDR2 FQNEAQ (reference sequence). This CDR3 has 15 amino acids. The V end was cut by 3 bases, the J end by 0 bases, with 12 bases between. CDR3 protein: CASSLGTGYSYEQYF. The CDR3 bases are TGTGCCAGCAGCTTGGGTACAGGGTACTCCTACGAGCAGTACTTC.

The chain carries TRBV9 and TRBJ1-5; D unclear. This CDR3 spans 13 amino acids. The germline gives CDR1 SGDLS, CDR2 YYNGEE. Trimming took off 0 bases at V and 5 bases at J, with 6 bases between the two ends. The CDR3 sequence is CASSVGPDQPQHF. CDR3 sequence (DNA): TGTGCCAGCAGCGTAGGGCCCGATCAGCCCCAGCATTTT.

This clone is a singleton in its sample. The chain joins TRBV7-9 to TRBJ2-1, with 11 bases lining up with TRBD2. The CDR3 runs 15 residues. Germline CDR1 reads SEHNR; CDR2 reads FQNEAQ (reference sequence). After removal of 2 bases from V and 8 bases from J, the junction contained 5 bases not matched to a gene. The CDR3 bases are TGTGCCAGCAGCTTAACGACTAGCGGGAACTATGAGCAGTTCTTC. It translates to CASSLTTSGNYEQFF. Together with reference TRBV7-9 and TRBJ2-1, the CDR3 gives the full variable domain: DTGVSQNPRHKITKRGQNVTFRCDPISEHNRLYWYRQTLGQGPEFLTYFQNEAQLEKSRLLSDRFSAERPKGSFSTLEIQRTEQGDSAMYLCASSLTTSGNYEQFFGPGTRLTVL.

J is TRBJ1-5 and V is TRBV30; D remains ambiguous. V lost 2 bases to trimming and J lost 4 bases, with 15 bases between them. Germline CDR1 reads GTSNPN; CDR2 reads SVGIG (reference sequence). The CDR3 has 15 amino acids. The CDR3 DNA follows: TGTGCCTGGAGTTCCGCGGGGATCCCGAATCAGCCCCAGCATTTT. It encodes CAWSSAGIPNQPQHF.

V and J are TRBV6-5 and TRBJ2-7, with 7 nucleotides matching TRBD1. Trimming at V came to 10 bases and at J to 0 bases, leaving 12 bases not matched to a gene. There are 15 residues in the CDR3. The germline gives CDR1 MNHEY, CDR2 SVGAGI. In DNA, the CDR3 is TGTGCCACTGGGGGACCGGGACAGAGCTCCTACGAGCAGTACTTC. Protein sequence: CATGGPGQSSYEQYF.

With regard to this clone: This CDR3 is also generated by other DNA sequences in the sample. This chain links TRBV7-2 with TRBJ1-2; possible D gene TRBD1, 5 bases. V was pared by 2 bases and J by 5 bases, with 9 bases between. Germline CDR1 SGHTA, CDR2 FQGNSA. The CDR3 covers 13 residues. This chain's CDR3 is CASSLTGGYGYTF. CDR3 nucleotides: TGTGCCAGCAGCTTAACGGGGGGGTATGGCTACACCTTC.

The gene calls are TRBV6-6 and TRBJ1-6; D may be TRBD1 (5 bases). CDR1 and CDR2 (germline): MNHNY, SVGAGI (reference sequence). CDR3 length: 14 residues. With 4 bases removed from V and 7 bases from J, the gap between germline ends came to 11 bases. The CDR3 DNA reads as TGTGCCAGCAGTTTCCAGGAGGGGAATTCACCCCTCCACTTT. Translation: CASSFQEGNSPLHF.

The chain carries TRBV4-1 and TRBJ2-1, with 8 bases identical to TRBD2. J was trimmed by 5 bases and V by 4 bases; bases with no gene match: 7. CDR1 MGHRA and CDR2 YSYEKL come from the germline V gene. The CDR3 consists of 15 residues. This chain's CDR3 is CASSLKPGGDNEQFF. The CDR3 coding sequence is TGCGCCAGCAGCCTGAAGCCCGGGGGGGACAATGAGCAGTTCTTC.

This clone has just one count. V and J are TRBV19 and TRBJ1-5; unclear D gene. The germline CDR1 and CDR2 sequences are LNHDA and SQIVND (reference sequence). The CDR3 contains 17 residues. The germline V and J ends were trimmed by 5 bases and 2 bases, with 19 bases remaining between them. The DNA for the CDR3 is TGTGCCAGTAGTCACCCGAAAACGGAGTGGGGCAATCAGCCCCAGCATTTT. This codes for CASSHPKTEWGNQPQHF.

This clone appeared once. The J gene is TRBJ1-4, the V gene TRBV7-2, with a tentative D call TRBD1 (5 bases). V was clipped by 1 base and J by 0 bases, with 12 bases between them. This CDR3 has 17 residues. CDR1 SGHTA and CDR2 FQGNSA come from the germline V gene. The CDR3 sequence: CASSLVRGGATNEKLFF. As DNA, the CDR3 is TGTGCCAGCAGCTTAGTGCGGGGAGGGGCAACTAATGAAAAACTGTTTTTT.

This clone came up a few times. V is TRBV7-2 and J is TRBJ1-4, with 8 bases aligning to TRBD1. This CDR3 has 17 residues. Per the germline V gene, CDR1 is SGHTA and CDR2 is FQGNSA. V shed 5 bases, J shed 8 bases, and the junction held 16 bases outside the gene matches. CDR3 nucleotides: TGTGCCAGCAGCCCACGACAGGGGACGGGTCTAGGGGAAAAACTGTTTTTT. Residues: CASSPRQGTGLGEKLFF.

CDR3 amino acids: CASSLTVNTEAFF. The CDR3 nucleotides are TGTGCCAGCAGCTTGACAGTGAACACTGAAGCTTTCTTT. The chain links TRBV11-3 to TRBJ1-1; the D gene is possibly TRBD1 (5 bases). Trimming pared 3 bases from V and 0 bases from J, leaving 5 bases between. CDR1 and CDR2 from the germline V gene are SGHNT and YENEEA. The CDR3 runs 13 residues.

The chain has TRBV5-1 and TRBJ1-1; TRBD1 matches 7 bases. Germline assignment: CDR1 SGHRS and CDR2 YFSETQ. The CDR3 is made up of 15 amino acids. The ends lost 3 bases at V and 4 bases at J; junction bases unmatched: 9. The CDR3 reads CASSSQGERSTEAFF. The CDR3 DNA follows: TGCGCCAGCAGCTCCCAGGGGGAGAGGTCCACTGAAGCTTTCTTT.

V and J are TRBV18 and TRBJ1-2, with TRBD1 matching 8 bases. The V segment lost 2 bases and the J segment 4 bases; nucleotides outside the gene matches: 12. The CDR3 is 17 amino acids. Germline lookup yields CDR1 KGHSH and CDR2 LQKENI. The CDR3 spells CASSPEDRESLIYGYTF. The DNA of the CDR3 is TGTGCCAGCTCACCAGAGGACAGGGAATCCCTTATCTATGGCTACACCTTC.

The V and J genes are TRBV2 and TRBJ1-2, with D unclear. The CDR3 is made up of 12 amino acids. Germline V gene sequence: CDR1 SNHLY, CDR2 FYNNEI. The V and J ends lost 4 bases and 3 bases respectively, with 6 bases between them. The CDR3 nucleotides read TGTGCCAGCAGTGCCGCGGACTATGGCTACACCTTC. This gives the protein CASSAADYGYTF. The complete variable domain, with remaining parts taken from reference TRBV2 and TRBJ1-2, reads EPEVTQTPSHQVTQMGQEVILRCVPISNHLYFYWYRQILGQKVEFLVSFYNNEISEKSEIFDDQFSVERPDGSNFTLKIRSTKLEDSAMYFCASSAADYGYTFGSGTRLTVV.

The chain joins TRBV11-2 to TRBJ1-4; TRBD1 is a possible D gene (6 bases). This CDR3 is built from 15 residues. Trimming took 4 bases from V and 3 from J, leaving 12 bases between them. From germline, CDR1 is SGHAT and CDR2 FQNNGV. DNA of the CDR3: TGTGCCAGCAGCTCACAGGGTATCCCTAATGAAAAACTGTTTTTT. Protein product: CASSSQGIPNEKLFF.

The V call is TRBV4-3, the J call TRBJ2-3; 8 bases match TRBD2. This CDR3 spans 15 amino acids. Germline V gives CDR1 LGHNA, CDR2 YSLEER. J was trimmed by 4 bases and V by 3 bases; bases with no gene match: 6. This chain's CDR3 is CASSHSPGGSDTQYF. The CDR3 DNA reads TGCGCCAGCAGCCATTCTCCGGGAGGGTCAGATACGCAGTATTTT.

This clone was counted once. In DNA, the CDR3 is TGTGCCAGTAGTGGTTTGAGTATTACTTTCTTT. It specifies CASSGLSITFF. The chain has TRBV19 and TRBJ1-1, with unresolved D. The V end lost 5 bases, the J end lost 12 bases, and 13 bases lay between the germline ends. Germline CDR1 reads LNHDA; CDR2 reads SQIVND (reference sequence). The CDR3 runs 11 residues.

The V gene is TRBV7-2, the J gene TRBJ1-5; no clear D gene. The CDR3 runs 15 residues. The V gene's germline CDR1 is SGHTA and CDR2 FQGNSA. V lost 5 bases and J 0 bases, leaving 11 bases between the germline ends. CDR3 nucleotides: TGTGCCAGCAGCCCCGGGAGGTATAGCAATCAGCCCCAGCATTTT. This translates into CASSPGRYSNQPQHF.

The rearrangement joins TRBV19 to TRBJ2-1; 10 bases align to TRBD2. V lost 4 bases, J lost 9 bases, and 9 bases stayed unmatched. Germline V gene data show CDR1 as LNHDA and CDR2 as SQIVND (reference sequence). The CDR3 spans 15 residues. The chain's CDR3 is CASSTLAGVAGEQFF. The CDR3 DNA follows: TGTGCCAGTAGTACTCTAGCGGGAGTGGCTGGTGAGCAGTTCTTC.